This TCR beta chain was observed in a study of blood T cell repertoires in COVID-19 (dated by TCRdb to about 2020). Background for the entire study: Samples covering the acute and convalescent phases of COVID-19 were provided by collaborators in the United States, Italy and Spain. The material from the prospective study consisted of cDNA or gDNA derived from T cells, B-cell-depleted T cells, or PBMCs. Subjects who had been exposed to COVID-19, were actively infected with it, or had recovered from it provided the deeply sampled blood TCRbeta repertoires that made up the dataset. A freely available public database, intended as a resource for researchers studying the immune response to SARS-CoV-2, is where the repertoires were released. The samples were drawn from the first 160 participants of the ongoing ImmuneRACE study and from 1,254 subjects provided by 6 global collaborators. A de-identified subject ID, COVID-19 status, age in years and sex were almost always included in the sample metadata. Where available, HLA class I and class II types were taken from metadata supplied by the sample provider and were not determined by assay-based typing.

In Seattle, one collaborating source enrolled patients while the infection was active and tracked those patients longitudinally over the course of disease. Collaborating institutions collected whole blood in K2EDTA tubes following their own protocols. For TCRbeta analysis, collaborators shipped samples as frozen whole blood, isolated PBMCs, or DNA extracted from either of those sample types. With regard to this clone: Its antigen remains undetermined. No base quality information exists; no much larger clone differs at one position.

The germline V gene specifies MDHEN as CDR1 and SYDVKM as CDR2. Trimming at the junction amounts to 8 bases on V and 5 bases on J, and the germline ends lie 15 bases apart. The CDR3 goes from the cysteine to the phenylalanine over 13 residues. CDR3 DNA only is kept here, 39 bases in frame from base 1. TCRbeta CDR3 regions were amplified from genomic DNA by means of the immunoSEQ Assay, a bias-controlled multiplex PCR. The authors processed their data as follows. The number of nucleated cells in each sample was estimated by amplification of reference gene primers within the assay. To quantify the absolute abundance of each unique TCRbeta CDR3 rearrangement, sequence reads were collapsed and filtered. For each sample, productive Simpson clonality was calculated by taking the square root of Simpson's diversity index across productive rearrangements. TCRdb carries this immuneACCESS record with in-frame sequences only. Its versions omit some clonotypes, under half of them owing to an unresolved V gene in the studies checked, with the rest unexplained. For V, J and clone size, that table is used; D and trimming come from the DNA. The sample table shows roughly 260,000 clones, and 85% to 90% are seen once. The ten largest clones take up about 11% of the sample.

Beyond this particular receptor, the publication reports: How much clinical and demographic metadata was included differed by source and by participant, and the metadata was provided uncurated.

The receptor was derived from a woman aged 25-40 years with COVID-19, enrolled during active disease. Sequencing was done on a sample of peripheral blood. The chain employs TRBV28 and TRBJ2-5, and possibly TRBD2, on 5 matching bases. The DNA sequence is given as TGTGCCAGCCACCAGAGGGTTGGGGAGACCCAGTACTTC. Its protein product is CASHQRVGETQYF.